This T cell receptor beta chain was sequenced during a study of cytomegalovirus exposure and HLA in healthy donors. The assay was immunoSEQ multiplex PCR, and TCRdb's table has in-frame clones only and misses some. The repertoire includes hundreds of thousands of clones, 80% to 90% of them detected once, and approximately 0.86% sits in the top ten. V lost 3 bases to trimming and J lost 0 bases; unmatched junction nucleotides: 5. Germline assignment: CDR1 SEHNR and CDR2 FQNEAQ (reference sequence). The CDR3 consists of 17 residues. General study results and limits: In a later analysis, first-cohort TCR clusters were found to tend to co-occur in the 100 to 150 validation repertoires.

Comments on this clone: Its specificity is not known.

The V gene is TRBV7-9, the J gene TRBJ2-6; TRBD1 matches at 7 bases. Source material: PBMCs. The sequence derives from a young woman in good health and CMV-seronegative. CDR3 region: CASSLPGQISGANVLTF. As DNA, the CDR3 is TGTGCCAGCAGCTTGCCGGGACAGATCTCTGGGGCCAACGTCCTGACTTTC. Filled out from reference TRBV7-9 and TRBJ2-6, the complete variable domain reads DTGVSQNPRHKITKRGQNVTFRCDPISEHNRLYWYRQTLGQGPEFLTYFQNEAQLEKSRLLSDRFSAERPKGSFSTLEIQRTEQGDSAMYLCASSLPGQISGANVLTFGAGSRLTVL.